This T cell receptor (beta chain) was found in a study of T-cell reconstitution after alpha-beta-depleted transplantation in children. V dropped 6 bases and J dropped 8; count of bases not matched to a gene: 4. The CDR3 has 12 residues. CDR1 is SQVTM, CDR2 ANQGSEA, per germline. Study-level results: The main origin of T-cell counts and diversity one year after transplant was newly produced T cells. Some patients showed high day-60 TCRbeta diversity, which derived from surviving recipient T cells and thymic progenitors. Several hundred expanded graft clones reportedly supplied alpha-beta T cells about two months after transplant.

Preparation of the TCRbeta library used unique molecular identifiers. A single record per CDR3 protein comes from TCRdb applying MiXCR to the PCR reads. In the table there are fewer than 700,000 distinct CDR3 sequences, 10% to 15% of which are singletons. On this clonotype itself: As yet, its antigen is unknown.

This receptor was taken from a male patient under 18 who had a stem cell transplant for acute myeloid leukemia, so the T cells may come from the graft donor. This chain uses TRBV29-1 with TRBJ2-2, with 9 bases identical to TRBD2. The material was PBMCs, mostly from graft donor cells, obtained 360 days after TCRalphabeta/CD19-depleted stem cell transplant. The DNA for the CDR3 is TGCAGCGTGTGGACTAGCGCGGGGGAGCTGTTTTTT. It is translated as CSVWTSAGELFF.